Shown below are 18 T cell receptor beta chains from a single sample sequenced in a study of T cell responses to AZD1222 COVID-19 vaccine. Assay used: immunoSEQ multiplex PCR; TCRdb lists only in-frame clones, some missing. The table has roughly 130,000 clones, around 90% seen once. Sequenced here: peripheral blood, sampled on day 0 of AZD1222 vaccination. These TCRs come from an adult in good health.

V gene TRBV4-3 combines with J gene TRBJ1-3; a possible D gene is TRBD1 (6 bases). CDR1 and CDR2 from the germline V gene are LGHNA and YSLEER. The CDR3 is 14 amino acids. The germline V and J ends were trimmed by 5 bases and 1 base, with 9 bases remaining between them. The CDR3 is CASSYTGSGNTIYF. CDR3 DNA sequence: TGCGCCAGCAGCTATACAGGGTCTGGAAACACCATATATTTT.

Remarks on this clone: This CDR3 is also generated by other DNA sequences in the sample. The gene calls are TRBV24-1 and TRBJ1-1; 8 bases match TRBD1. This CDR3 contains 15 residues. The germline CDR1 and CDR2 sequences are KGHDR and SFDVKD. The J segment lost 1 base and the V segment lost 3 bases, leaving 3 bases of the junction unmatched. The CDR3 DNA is TGTGCCACCAGTGATCCAGGACAGGGGAACACTGAAGCTTTCTTT. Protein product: CATSDPGQGNTEAFF.

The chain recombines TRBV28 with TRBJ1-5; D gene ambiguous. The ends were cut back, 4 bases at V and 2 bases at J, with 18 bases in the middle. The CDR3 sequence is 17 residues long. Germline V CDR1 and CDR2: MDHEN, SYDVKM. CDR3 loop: CASSSPPRGQGNQPQHF. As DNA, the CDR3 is TGTGCCAGCAGTTCCCCCCCCAGAGGTCAGGGCAATCAGCCCCAGCATTTT.

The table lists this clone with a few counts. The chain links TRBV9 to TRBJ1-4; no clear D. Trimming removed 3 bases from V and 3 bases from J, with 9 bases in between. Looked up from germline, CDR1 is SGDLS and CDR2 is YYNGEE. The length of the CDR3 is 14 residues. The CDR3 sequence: CASSGRQPNEKLFF. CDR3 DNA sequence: TGTGCCAGCAGCGGGAGACAACCTAATGAAAAACTGTTTTTT.

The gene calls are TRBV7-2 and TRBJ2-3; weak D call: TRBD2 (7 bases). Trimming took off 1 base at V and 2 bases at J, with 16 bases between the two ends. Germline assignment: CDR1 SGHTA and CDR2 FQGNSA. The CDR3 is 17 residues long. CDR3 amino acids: CASSLDPGGPPTDTQYF. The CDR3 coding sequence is TGTGCCAGCAGCTTAGATCCGGGGGGCCCCCCCACAGATACGCAGTATTTT.

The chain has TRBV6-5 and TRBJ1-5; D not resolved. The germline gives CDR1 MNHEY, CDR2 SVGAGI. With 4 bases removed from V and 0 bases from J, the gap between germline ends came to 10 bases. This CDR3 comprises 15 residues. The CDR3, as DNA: TGTGCCAGCAGTTCATCCTGGGGTAGCAATCAGCCCCAGCATTTT. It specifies CASSSSWGSNQPQHF.

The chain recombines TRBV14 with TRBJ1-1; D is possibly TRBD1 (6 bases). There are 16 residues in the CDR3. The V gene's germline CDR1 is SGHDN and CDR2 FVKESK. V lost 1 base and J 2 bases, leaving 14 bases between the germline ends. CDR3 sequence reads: CASSQVGGGENTEAFF. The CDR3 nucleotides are TGTGCCAGCAGCCAAGTGGGAGGGGGGGAAAACACTGAAGCTTTCTTT.

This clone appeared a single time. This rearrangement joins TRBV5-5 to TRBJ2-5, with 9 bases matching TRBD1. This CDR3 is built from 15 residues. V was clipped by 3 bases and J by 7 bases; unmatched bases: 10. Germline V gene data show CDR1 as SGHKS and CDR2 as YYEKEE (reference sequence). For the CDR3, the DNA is TGTGCCAGCAGCTCCCTTACAGGGGGCGACGGGACCCAGTACTTC. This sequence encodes CASSSLTGGDGTQYF.

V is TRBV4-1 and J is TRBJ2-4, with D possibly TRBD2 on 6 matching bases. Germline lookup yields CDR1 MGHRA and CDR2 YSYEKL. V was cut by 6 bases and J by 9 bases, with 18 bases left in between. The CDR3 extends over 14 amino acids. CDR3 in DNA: TGCGCCAGCAGGTCCGGGCGGGGCGAGAGCATTCAGTACTTC. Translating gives CASRSGRGESIQYF.

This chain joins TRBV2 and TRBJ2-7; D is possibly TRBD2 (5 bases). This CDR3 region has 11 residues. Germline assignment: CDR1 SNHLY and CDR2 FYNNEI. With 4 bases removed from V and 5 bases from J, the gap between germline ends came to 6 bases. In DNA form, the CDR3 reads TGTGCCAGCAGTGGAGGGAACGAGCAGTACTTC. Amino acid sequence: CASSGGNEQYF.

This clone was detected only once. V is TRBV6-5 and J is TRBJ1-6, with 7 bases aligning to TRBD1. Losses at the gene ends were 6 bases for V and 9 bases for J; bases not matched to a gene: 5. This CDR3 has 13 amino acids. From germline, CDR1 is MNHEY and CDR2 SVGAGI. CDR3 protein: CASRTGQSSPLHF. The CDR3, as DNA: TGTGCCAGCAGGACAGGGCAAAGTTCACCCCTCCACTTT.

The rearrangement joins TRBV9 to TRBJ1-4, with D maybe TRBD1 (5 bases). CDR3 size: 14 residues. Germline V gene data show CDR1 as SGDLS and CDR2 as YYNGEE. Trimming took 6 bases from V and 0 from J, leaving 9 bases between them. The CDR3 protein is CASTQGSTNEKLFF. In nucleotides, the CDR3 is TGTGCCAGCACCCAGGGATCAACTAATGAAAAACTGTTTTTT.

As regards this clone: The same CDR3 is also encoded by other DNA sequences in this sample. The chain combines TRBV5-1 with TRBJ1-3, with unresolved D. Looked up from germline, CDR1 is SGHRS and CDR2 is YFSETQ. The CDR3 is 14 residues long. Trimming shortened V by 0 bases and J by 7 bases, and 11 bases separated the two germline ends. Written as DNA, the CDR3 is TGCGCCAGCAGCTTGGGATCAAGCGGGAACACCATATATTTT. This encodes CASSLGSSGNTIYF.

Here the CDR3 DNA reads TGCGCCAGCAGCCAAGGCGGGGGCGCACCGGAGCATTTT. Translation gives CASSQGGGAPEHF. The V call is TRBV4-1, the J call TRBJ1-5; TRBD1 might be the D (6 bases). From germline, CDR1 is MGHRA and CDR2 YSYEKL. The V end lost 1 base, the J end lost 14 bases, and 15 bases lay between the germline ends. This CDR3 has 13 residues.

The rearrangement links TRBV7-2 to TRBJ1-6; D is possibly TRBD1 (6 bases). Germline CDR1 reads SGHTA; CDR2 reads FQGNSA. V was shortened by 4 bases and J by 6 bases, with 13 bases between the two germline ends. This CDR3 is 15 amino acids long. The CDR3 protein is CASSSLTGPNSPLHF. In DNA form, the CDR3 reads TGTGCCAGCAGCTCCTTGACAGGTCCTAATTCACCCCTCCACTTT.

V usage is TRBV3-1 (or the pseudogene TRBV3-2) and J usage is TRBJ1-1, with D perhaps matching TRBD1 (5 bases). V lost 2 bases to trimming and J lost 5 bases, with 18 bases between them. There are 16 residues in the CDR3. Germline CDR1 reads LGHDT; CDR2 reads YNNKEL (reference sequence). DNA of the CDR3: TGTGCCAGCAGCCAAATCCCTGAGGGACGGGGTACTGAAGCTTTCTTT. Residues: CASSQIPEGRGTEAFF.

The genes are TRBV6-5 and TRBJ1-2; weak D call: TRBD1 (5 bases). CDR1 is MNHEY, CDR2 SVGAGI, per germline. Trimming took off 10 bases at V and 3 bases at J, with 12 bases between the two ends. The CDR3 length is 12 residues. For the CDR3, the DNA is TGTGCCACCTACAGGAATGACTATGGCTACACCTTC. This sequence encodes CATYRNDYGYTF.

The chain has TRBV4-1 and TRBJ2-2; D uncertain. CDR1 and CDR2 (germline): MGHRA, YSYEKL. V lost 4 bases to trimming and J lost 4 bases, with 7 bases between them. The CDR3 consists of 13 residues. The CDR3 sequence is CASSPEVTGELFF. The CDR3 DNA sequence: TGCGCCAGCAGCCCAGAAGTCACCGGGGAGCTGTTTTTT.